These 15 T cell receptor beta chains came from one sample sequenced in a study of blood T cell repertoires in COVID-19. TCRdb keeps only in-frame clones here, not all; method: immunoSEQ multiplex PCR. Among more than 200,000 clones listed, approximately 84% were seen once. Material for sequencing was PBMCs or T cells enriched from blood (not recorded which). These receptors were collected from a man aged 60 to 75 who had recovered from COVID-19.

CDR3 protein: CASSFAGGTEAFF. The CDR3 nucleotides are TGTGCCAGCAGCTTCGCAGGGGGGACTGAAGCTTTCTTT. The chain has TRBV11-1 and TRBJ1-1; 7 nucleotides line up with TRBD1. The CDR3 consists of 13 residues. V dropped 3 bases and J dropped 5; count of bases not matched to a gene: 3. Germline V CDR1 and CDR2: SGHAT, FQDESV (reference sequence).

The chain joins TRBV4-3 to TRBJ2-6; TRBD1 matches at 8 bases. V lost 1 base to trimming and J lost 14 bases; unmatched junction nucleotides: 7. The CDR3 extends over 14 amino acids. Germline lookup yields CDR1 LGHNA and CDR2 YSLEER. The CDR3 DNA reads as TGCGCCAGCAGCCAAGTAGCAGGGGGCTCTTTCCTGACTTTC. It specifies CASSQVAGGSFLTF.

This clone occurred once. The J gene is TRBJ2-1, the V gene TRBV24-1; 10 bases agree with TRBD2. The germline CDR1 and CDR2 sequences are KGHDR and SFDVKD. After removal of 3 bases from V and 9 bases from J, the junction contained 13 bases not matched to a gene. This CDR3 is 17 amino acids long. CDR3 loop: CATSDPERAGGPGEQFF. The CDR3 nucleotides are TGTGCCACCAGTGATCCCGAGCGAGCGGGGGGGCCGGGTGAGCAGTTCTTC.

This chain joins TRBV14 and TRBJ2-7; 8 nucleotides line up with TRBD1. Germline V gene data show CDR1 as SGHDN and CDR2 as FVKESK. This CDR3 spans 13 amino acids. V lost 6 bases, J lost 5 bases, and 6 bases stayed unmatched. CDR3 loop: CASRRTGSHEQYF. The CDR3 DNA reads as TGTGCCAGCAGGAGGACAGGGAGCCACGAGCAGTACTTC.

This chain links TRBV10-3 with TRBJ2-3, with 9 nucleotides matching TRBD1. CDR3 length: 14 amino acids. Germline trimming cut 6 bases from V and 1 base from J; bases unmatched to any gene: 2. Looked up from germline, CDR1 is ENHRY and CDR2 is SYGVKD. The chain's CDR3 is CAIRDRGGTDTQYF. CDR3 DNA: TGTGCCATCAGGGACAGGGGTGGCACAGATACGCAGTATTTT.

CDR3 protein: CASSLSWGQLQETQYF. In DNA form, the CDR3 reads TGTGCCAGCAGTTTATCGTGGGGGCAGCTCCAAGAGACCCAGTACTTC. This chain joins TRBV27 and TRBJ2-5, with D possibly TRBD1 on 6 matching bases. Germline assignment: CDR1 MNHEY and CDR2 SMNVEV (reference sequence). This CDR3 has 16 amino acids. Trimming took off 0 bases at V and 1 base at J, with 12 bases between the two ends.

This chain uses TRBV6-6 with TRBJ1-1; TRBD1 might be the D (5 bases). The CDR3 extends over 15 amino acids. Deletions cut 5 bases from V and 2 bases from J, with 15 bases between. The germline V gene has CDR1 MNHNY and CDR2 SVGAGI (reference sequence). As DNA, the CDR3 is TGTGCCAGCAGTAGCAGAGTGGGGGGAAACACTGAAGCTTTCTTT. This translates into CASSSRVGGNTEAFF.

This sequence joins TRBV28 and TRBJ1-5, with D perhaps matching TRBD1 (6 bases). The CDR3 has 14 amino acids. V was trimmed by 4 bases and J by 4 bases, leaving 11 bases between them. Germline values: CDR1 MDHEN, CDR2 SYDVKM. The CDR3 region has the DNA TGTGCCAGCAGTTCCGGGGGGGCAAATCAGCCCCAGCATTTT. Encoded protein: CASSSGGANQPQHF.

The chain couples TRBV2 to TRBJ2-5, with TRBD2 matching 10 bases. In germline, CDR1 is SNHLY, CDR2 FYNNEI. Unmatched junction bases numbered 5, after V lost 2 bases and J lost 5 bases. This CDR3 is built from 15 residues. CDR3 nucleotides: TGTGCCAGCAGTGAACCAGCGGGGGGGCAGGAGACCCAGTACTTC. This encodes CASSEPAGGQETQYF.

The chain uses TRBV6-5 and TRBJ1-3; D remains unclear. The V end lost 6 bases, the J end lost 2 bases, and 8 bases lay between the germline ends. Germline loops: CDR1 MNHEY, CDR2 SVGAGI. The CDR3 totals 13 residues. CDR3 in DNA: TGTGCCAGCAGAATACGGGCTGGAAACACCATATATTTT. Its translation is CASRIRAGNTIYF.

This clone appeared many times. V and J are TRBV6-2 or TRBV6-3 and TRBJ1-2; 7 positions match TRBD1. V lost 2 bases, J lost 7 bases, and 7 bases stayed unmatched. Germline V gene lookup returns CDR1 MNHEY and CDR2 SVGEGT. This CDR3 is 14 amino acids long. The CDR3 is CASSYKGARSGYTF. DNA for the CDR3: TGTGCCAGCAGTTACAAGGGGGCGCGGAGTGGCTACACCTTC.

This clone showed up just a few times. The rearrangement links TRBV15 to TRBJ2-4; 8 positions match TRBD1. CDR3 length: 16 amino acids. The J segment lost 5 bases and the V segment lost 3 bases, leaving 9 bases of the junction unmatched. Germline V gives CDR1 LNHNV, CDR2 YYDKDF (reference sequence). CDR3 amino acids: CATSSPRGLGENIQYF. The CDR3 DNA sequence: TGTGCCACCAGCAGTCCCAGGGGGCTGGGGGAAAACATTCAGTACTTC.

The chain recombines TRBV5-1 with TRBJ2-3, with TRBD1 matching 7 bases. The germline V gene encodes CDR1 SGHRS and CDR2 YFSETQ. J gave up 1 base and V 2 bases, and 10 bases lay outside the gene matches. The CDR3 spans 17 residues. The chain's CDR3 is CASSLGQALGGTDTQYF. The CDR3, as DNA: TGCGCCAGCAGCTTAGGACAGGCCCTGGGAGGCACAGATACGCAGTATTTT.

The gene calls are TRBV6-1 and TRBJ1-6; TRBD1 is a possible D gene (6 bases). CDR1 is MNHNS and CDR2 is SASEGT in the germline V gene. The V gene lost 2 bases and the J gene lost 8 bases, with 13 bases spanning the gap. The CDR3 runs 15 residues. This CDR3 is CASSESRTADSPLHF. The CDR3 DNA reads TGTGCCAGCAGTGAAAGTCGGACAGCTGATTCACCCCTCCACTTT.

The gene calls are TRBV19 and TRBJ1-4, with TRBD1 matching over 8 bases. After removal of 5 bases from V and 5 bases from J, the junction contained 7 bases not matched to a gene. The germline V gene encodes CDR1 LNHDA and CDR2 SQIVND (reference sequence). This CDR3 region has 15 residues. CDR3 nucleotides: TGTGCCAGTAGTGGTGTCGGACAGGGAAATGAAAAACTGTTTTTT. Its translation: CASSGVGQGNEKLFF.